The present entry profiles one T cell receptor (beta chain) with its context. Its antigen is unknown. This entry comes from a study of T cell responses to AZD1222 COVID-19 vaccine. Findings and limits, study-wide: Spike-specific TCR repertoires showed rising breadth and depth after two AZD1222 doses.

The protocol was immunoSEQ multiplex PCR, while the TCRdb copy is restricted to in-frame clones and leaves out a portion. The table shows about 180,000 clones, with around 90% occurring only once. The CDR3 runs 15 residues. CDR1 is SNHLY, CDR2 FYNNEI, per germline. V dropped 3 bases and J dropped 3; count of bases not matched to a gene: 5. The rearrangement joins TRBV2 to TRBJ2-1; 7 nucleotides line up with TRBD2. Sample: peripheral blood, taken 28 days after the second AZD1222 dose. This receptor was taken from an adult who received the AZD1222 COVID-19 vaccine. This CDR3 reads CASSESPSGYNEQFF. In nucleotides, the CDR3 is TGTGCCAGCAGTGAGAGCCCTAGCGGCTACAATGAGCAGTTCTTC.